The clone carrying this T cell receptor (beta chain) has only one observation. Original processing methods: Researchers report that nucleated cell counts were estimated from reference gene primer amplification. Profiled with immunoSEQ multiplex PCR; TCRdb holds only in-frame clones, not every one. That table is the source of V, J and clone size, and D and trimming were worked out from the DNA. The sample yields 55,000 to 80,000 clones, roughly 86% seen once. V was clipped by 2 bases and J by 1 base, with 9 bases between them. CDR3 size: 15 residues. CDR1 is LGHDT and CDR2 is YNNKEL in the germline V gene (reference sequence). The data belong to a study of blood T cell repertoires in COVID-19. In the study overall: Italy, Spain and the United States were the sources of the convalescent and acute COVID-19 samples.

This chain links TRBV3-1 (or the pseudogene TRBV3-2) with TRBJ1-3, with a tentative D call TRBD1 (5 bases). The sample consisted of peripheral blood. This clonotype originated in a human donor in a cohort sampled during active COVID-19. CDR3 protein: CASSQRRTSGNTIYF. The DNA of the CDR3 is TGTGCCAGCAGCCAAAGAAGGACATCTGGAAACACCATATATTTT.